Shown below are 30 T cell receptor beta chains from a single sample sequenced in a study of blood T cell repertoires in COVID-19. Profiled with immunoSEQ multiplex PCR; TCRdb holds only in-frame clones, not every one. The repertoire consists of just under 30,000 clones, with around 91% occurring once and the leading ten covering about 15%. The specimen was peripheral blood. These receptors all stem from a man older than 75 with acute or convalescent COVID-19.

The chain couples TRBV30 to TRBJ2-3, with 10 bases matching TRBD1. The CDR3 is 15 residues long. V trimming: 1 base; J trimming: 3 bases; junction bases outside the gene matches: 4. Germline lookup yields CDR1 GTSNPN and CDR2 SVGIG (reference sequence). The CDR3 loop reads CAWSGGTGETDTQYF. Here the CDR3 DNA reads TGTGCCTGGAGTGGGGGGACAGGGGAAACAGATACGCAGTATTTT.

V gene TRBV18 combines with J gene TRBJ2-7; 8 bases agree with TRBD1. V shed 0 bases, J shed 6 bases, and the junction held 7 bases outside the gene matches. The CDR3 runs 15 residues. Germline CDR1 KGHSH, CDR2 LQKENI. In DNA form, the CDR3 reads TGTGCCAGCTCACCACCTACGACAGGGGTTGCCGAGCAGTACTTC. Amino acid sequence: CASSPPTTGVAEQYF.

This clone was seen just once. The genes are TRBV7-8 and TRBJ2-7, with TRBD2 identical over 7 bases. The V gene's germline CDR1 is SGHVS and CDR2 FQNEAQ. The CDR3 runs 14 residues. V dropped 5 bases and J dropped 5; count of bases not matched to a gene: 9. The CDR3 nucleotides read TGTGCCAGCAGCCGGAGGGGACTACAAGACGAGCAGTACTTC. Translated, it gives CASSRRGLQDEQYF. Full variable domain (missing parts from reference TRBV7-8 and TRBJ2-7): GAGVSQSPRYKVAKRGQDVALRCDPISGHVSLFWYQQALGQGPEFLTYFQNEAQLDKSGLPSDRFFAERPEGSVSTLKIQRTQQEDSAVYLCASSRRGLQDEQYFGPGTRLTVT.

The chain combines TRBV29-1 with TRBJ1-4; TRBD1 matches at 7 bases. CDR1 and CDR2 (germline): SQVTM, ANQGSEA. V gave up 5 bases and J gave up 4 bases; unmatched junction bases: 7. The CDR3 spans 14 residues. The CDR3 DNA sequence: TGCAGCGTTTCGACAGGGAATCGTAATGAAAAACTGTTTTTT. This encodes CSVSTGNRNEKLFF.

The chain couples TRBV19 to TRBJ1-5; D is undetermined. This CDR3 spans 14 amino acids. The V end was cut by 3 bases, the J end by 4 bases, with 10 bases between. The germline V gene encodes CDR1 LNHDA and CDR2 SQIVND (reference sequence). The CDR3 DNA follows: TGTGCCAGTAGTATGCGGGCGGCGAATCAGCCCCAGCATTTT. Translating gives CASSMRAANQPQHF. Full variable domain (remainder filled in from reference TRBV19 and TRBJ1-5): DGGITQSPKYLFRKEGQNVTLSCEQNLNHDAMYWYRQDPGQGLRLIYYSQIVNDFQKGDIAEGYSVSREKKESFPLTVTSAQKNPTAFYLCASSMRAANQPQHFGDGTRLSIL.

The chain joins TRBV5-1 to TRBJ2-3; D perhaps matches TRBD2 (7 bases). With 7 bases removed from V and 0 bases from J, the gap between germline ends came to 18 bases. The CDR3 length is 16 residues. Germline V CDR1 and CDR2: SGHRS, YFSETQ. This CDR3 reads CASGSGRGGSTDTQYF. The DNA for the CDR3 is TGCGCCAGCGGATCTGGGAGGGGGGGAAGCACAGATACGCAGTATTTT.

The J gene is TRBJ1-1, the V gene TRBV7-2; D possibly corresponds to TRBD1 (6 bases). The CDR3 is made up of 15 amino acids. CDR1 and CDR2 (germline): SGHTA, FQGNSA. V was shortened by 3 bases and J by 3 bases, with 14 bases between the two germline ends. CDR3 nucleotides: TGTGCCAGCAGCTTCTACAGGGTTGGGGACACTGAAGCTTTCTTT. Translation gives CASSFYRVGDTEAFF.

This chain uses TRBV6-1 with TRBJ1-4; no definite D call. V gave up 3 bases and J gave up 6 bases, with 8 bases separating them. Germline V gives CDR1 MNHNS, CDR2 SASEGT. The CDR3 runs 13 residues. The CDR3, as DNA: TGTGCCAGCAGTGACGCCGGGGATGAAAAACTGTTTTTT. It is translated as CASSDAGDEKLFF.

The chain couples TRBV28 to TRBJ2-7, with 9 bases matching TRBD1. Germline CDR1 and CDR2: MDHEN and SYDVKM. With 6 bases clipped from V and 7 bases from J, the junction kept 13 bases outside the gene matches. The CDR3 runs 15 residues. The CDR3 region has the DNA TGTGCCAGCAGCCAGGGGGGGGACAGGGATTGGGAGCAGTACTTC. This codes for CASSQGGDRDWEQYF.

The J gene is TRBJ1-1, the V gene TRBV5-1; unclear D gene. CDR1 is SGHRS and CDR2 is YFSETQ in the germline V gene. V lost 0 bases to trimming and J lost 0 bases, with 12 bases between them. The CDR3 has 16 amino acids. The CDR3 nucleotides read TGCGCCAGCAGCTTGGCCGGCGGAAGCATGAACACTGAAGCTTTCTTT. Its protein is CASSLAGGSMNTEAFF.

The chain carries TRBV28 and TRBJ1-1; a possible D gene is TRBD1 (6 bases). Per the germline V gene, CDR1 is MDHEN and CDR2 is SYDVKM. This CDR3 region has 16 residues. The V end was cut by 3 bases, the J end by 0 bases, with 14 bases between. CDR3 loop: CASSFGFTGLNTEAFF. CDR3 nucleotides: TGTGCCAGCAGTTTCGGGTTCACAGGGCTGAACACTGAAGCTTTCTTT.

The V call is TRBV7-3, the J call TRBJ2-3, with D perhaps matching TRBD1 (6 bases). The germline V and J ends were trimmed by 5 bases and 0 bases, with 15 bases remaining between them. Germline CDR1 reads SGHTA; CDR2 reads FQGTGA. The CDR3 sequence is 16 residues long. The CDR3 DNA reads as TGTGCCAGCAGCCCCCTCGGGACATATAGCACAGATACGCAGTATTTT. Translating gives CASSPLGTYSTDTQYF.

This sequence joins TRBV29-1 and TRBJ1-1, with 9 nucleotides matching TRBD1. The V and J ends lost 6 bases and 5 bases, in that order; junction bases with no gene match: 4. The CDR3 contains 12 residues. The germline V gene encodes CDR1 SQVTM and CDR2 ANQGSEA. CDR3 bases: TGCAGCGTACAGGGGGCTGTGACTGAAGCTTTCTTT. This sequence encodes CSVQGAVTEAFF.

V and J are TRBV5-4 and TRBJ2-1; possibly TRBD2 for D (6 bases). CDR3 length equals 15 residues. Germline V gene data show CDR1 as SGHNT and CDR2 as YYREEE (reference sequence). Trimming pared 3 bases from V and 7 bases from J, leaving 17 bases between. The CDR3 sequence: CASSYGPGGANEQFF. In nucleotides, the CDR3 is TGTGCCAGCAGCTACGGGCCCGGAGGGGCAAATGAGCAGTTCTTC.

The DNA of the CDR3 is TGCGCCAGCAGCTTGGGGGCCTCTAGCGAGTCGGAAAAACTGTTTTTT. This codes for CASSLGASSESEKLFF. The V gene is TRBV5-1, the J gene TRBJ1-4; D is unclear. This CDR3 contains 16 residues. CDR1 is SGHRS, CDR2 YFSETQ, per germline. Trimming left V 0 bases short and J 8 bases short, with 17 bases between. The full variable domain, with the rest looked up from reference TRBV5-1 and TRBJ1-4, is KAGVTQTPRYLIKTRGQQVTLSCSPISGHRSVSWYQQTPGQGLQFLFEYFSETQRNKGNFPGRFSGRQFSNSRSEMNVSTLELGDSALYLCASSLGASSESEKLFFGSGTQLSVL.

The genes are TRBV7-8 and TRBJ1-2, with 9 bases fitting TRBD1. Germline trimming cut 1 base from V and 5 bases from J; bases unmatched to any gene: 2. The germline V gene encodes CDR1 SGHVS and CDR2 FQNEAQ. CDR3 length equals 14 residues. The CDR3 loop is CASSLGTGVYGYTF. CDR3 nucleotide sequence: TGTGCCAGCAGCTTAGGGACAGGGGTTTATGGCTACACCTTC.

This CDR3 reads CASSPFNSPLHF. DNA for the CDR3: TGTGCCAGCAGCCCGTTTAATTCACCCCTCCACTTT. The chain has TRBV27 and TRBJ1-6; unclear D gene. V gave up 6 bases and J gave up 6 bases, with 6 bases separating them. CDR3 length: 12 amino acids. The V gene's germline CDR1 is MNHEY and CDR2 SMNVEV (reference sequence).

The CDR3 region is CATSRGPQTLVDGYTF. CDR3 bases: TGTGCCACCAGCAGAGGCCCTCAAACCTTAGTAGATGGCTACACCTTC. V usage is TRBV15 and J usage is TRBJ1-2; D is ambiguous. Trimming stripped 1 base from V and 6 bases from J, with 18 bases between. This CDR3 has 16 residues. Looked up from germline, CDR1 is LNHNV and CDR2 is YYDKDF (reference sequence).

Here the CDR3 DNA reads TGTGCCAGCTCGGACGGGACACGAAGCAATCAGCCCCAGCATTTT. This encodes CASSDGTRSNQPQHF. The chain couples TRBV18 to TRBJ1-5; possible D gene TRBD1, 6 bases. CDR1 and CDR2 from the germline V gene are KGHSH and LQKENI. The V end lost 6 bases, the J end lost 1 base, and 13 bases lay between the germline ends. This CDR3 has 15 residues. The full variable domain, with the rest looked up from reference TRBV18 and TRBJ1-5, is NAGVMQNPRHLVRRRGQEARLRCSPMKGHSHVYWYRQLPEEGLKFMVYLQKENIIDESGMPKERFSAEFPKEGPSILRIQQVVRGDSAAYFCASSDGTRSNQPQHFGDGTRLSIL.

The CDR3 spells CSVGEGPGSPLHF. CDR3 nucleotide sequence: TGCAGCGTTGGGGAGGGGCCGGGATCACCCCTCCACTTT. This chain connects TRBV29-1 to TRBJ1-6; a weak D match, TRBD1 (5 bases). This CDR3 is 13 amino acids long. Germline V gene data show CDR1 as SQVTM and CDR2 as ANQGSEA. V was clipped by 4 bases and J by 10 bases, with 14 bases between them.

This rearrangement joins TRBV19 to TRBJ1-6; TRBD1 matches at 7 bases. With 4 bases clipped from V and 3 bases from J, the junction kept 3 bases outside the gene matches. The CDR3 spans 15 residues. Per the germline V gene, CDR1 is LNHDA and CDR2 is SQIVND (reference sequence). The CDR3 nucleotides read TGTGCCAGTAGTAACCGGGACAGCTATAATTCACCCCTCCACTTT. Protein sequence: CASSNRDSYNSPLHF.

The chain links TRBV9 to TRBJ1-4, with D tentatively TRBD1 (6 bases). The germline V and J ends were trimmed by 4 bases and 4 bases, with 14 bases remaining between them. This CDR3 region has 15 residues. Germline assignment: CDR1 SGDLS and CDR2 YYNGEE. CDR3 residues: CASSPGTRLNEKLFF. The CDR3 DNA sequence: TGTGCCAGCAGCCCCGGGACACGGCTTAATGAAAAACTGTTTTTT.

V usage is TRBV2 and J usage is TRBJ1-1; D gene uncertain. CDR3 size: 13 residues. CDR1 is SNHLY, CDR2 FYNNEI, per germline. V was shortened by 6 bases and J by 4 bases, with 12 bases between the two germline ends. In DNA form, the CDR3 reads TGTGCCAGCAGGGTGCGGGCGGGCACTGAAGCTTTCTTT. Translating gives CASRVRAGTEAFF.

The chain employs TRBV19 and TRBJ2-1, with 7 bases matching TRBD1. This CDR3 region has 13 residues. CDR1 and CDR2 (germline): LNHDA, SQIVND (reference sequence). After removal of 3 bases from V and 7 bases from J, the junction contained 3 bases not matched to a gene. The CDR3 loop is CASSINRGNEQFF. Written as DNA, the CDR3 is TGTGCCAGTAGTATCAACAGGGGAAATGAGCAGTTCTTC.

To note about this clone: Other DNA sequences in this specimen translate into the identical CDR3. This rearrangement joins TRBV7-2 to TRBJ2-1; 7 bases match TRBD2. Trimming took 1 base from V and 0 from J; bases not matched to a gene: 0. This CDR3 is built from 15 residues. In germline, CDR1 is SGHTA, CDR2 FQGNSA. The CDR3 spells CASSLGGGSYNEQFF. In DNA, the CDR3 is TGTGCCAGCAGCTTAGGCGGGGGCTCCTACAATGAGCAGTTCTTC.

This clone was detected a few times. The J gene is TRBJ1-1, the V gene TRBV2, with 8 bases aligning to TRBD1. CDR1 and CDR2 (germline): SNHLY, FYNNEI. V shed 7 bases, J shed 3 bases, and the junction held 10 bases outside the gene matches. CDR3 length: 15 amino acids. The CDR3 sequence: CASKSTGEVDTEAFF. The CDR3 DNA sequence: TGTGCCAGCAAATCGACAGGGGAGGTCGACACTGAAGCTTTCTTT.

This clone is a singleton in its sample. The chain recombines TRBV19 with TRBJ1-2; TRBD1 matches at 8 bases. With 4 bases clipped from V and 4 bases from J, the junction kept 8 bases outside the gene matches. Germline V gives CDR1 LNHDA, CDR2 SQIVND (reference sequence). The length of the CDR3 is 15 residues. CDR3 in amino acids: CASSTQGQGGYGYTF. CDR3 sequence (DNA): TGTGCCAGTAGTACCCAAGGACAGGGCGGCTATGGCTACACCTTC.

The chain employs TRBV7-9 and TRBJ1-6, with TRBD1 as a possible D gene (6 bases). Trimming left V 5 bases short and J 7 bases short, with 21 bases between. From germline, CDR1 is SEHNR and CDR2 FQNEAQ (reference sequence). CDR3 length equals 17 residues. In nucleotides, the CDR3 is TGTGCCAGCAGCCCCGCGGCCCGGACAGCGGACAATTCACCCCTCCACTTT. Its translation: CASSPAARTADNSPLHF.

CDR3 coding DNA: TGTGCCAGCAGTGAATTGAGGGAAATTTCACCCCTCCACTTT. The encoded protein is CASSELREISPLHF. This sequence joins TRBV25-1 and TRBJ1-6; D unclear. CDR1 and CDR2 from the germline V gene are MGHDK and SYGVNS. There are 14 residues in the CDR3. The V and J ends lost 1 base and 9 bases respectively, with 10 bases between them.

This chain connects TRBV6-5 to TRBJ2-3, with a weak D call TRBD1 (5 bases). V lost 4 bases and J 2 bases, leaving 16 bases between the germline ends. The germline V gene encodes CDR1 MNHEY and CDR2 SVGAGI. The CDR3 loop spans 16 amino acids. CDR3 DNA sequence: TGTGCCAGCAGTTCCCATACCCTGGGGCTCACAGATACGCAGTATTTT. It codes for CASSSHTLGLTDTQYF.